This TCR beta chain was retrieved from a study of T cells in Graves' hyperthyroidism and ophthalmopathy. Study as a whole: Peripheral blood draws took place at initial diagnosis, ahead of any treatment. Study-wide findings and caveats: Peripheral blood also featured most of the thyroid clonotypes expanded above 0.001.

In germline, CDR1 is MDHEN, CDR2 SYDVKM. The CDR3 spans 16 residues. V shed 4 bases, J shed 9 bases, and the junction held 11 bases outside the gene matches. This clonotype was recorded at least ten times. Its matching antigen is unknown. The investigators amplified TCR beta CDR3 regions from RNA transcripts. Using the HTBI primer set, a first-round RT-PCR was run on the TCR CDR3. One entry per CDR3 protein results from TCRdb running MiXCR on the multiplex PCR reads. The profile shows more than 300,000 distinct CDR3 sequences, about 18% of them singletons. Not enrolled were patients with uncontrolled infection, other autoimmune disease, pregnancy or lactation.

The clonotype originates from a woman aged 25 to 39 with Graves' hyperthyroidism that later progressed to Graves' ophthalmopathy. The source material was blood. The V call is TRBV28, the J call TRBJ2-1, with 11 bases matching TRBD2. Written as DNA, the CDR3 is TGTGCCAGCAGTTCGACTAGCGGGACCGGTTTAGGTGAGCAGTTCTTC. It encodes CASSSTSGTGLGEQFF.